This TCR beta chain was captured in a study of cytomegalovirus exposure and HLA in healthy donors. Across the whole study: Sequencing of 150 million to 200 million T cells in an earlier analysis found 100 million to 140 million unique TCR beta sequences.

The study, taken as a whole, reports: The study designated 150 to 200 TCR beta chains cytomegalovirus-associated.

Healthy bone marrow donors formed the donor group. The study ran its PCR with 60 Vbeta and 13 Jbeta primers. Using immunoSEQ multiplex PCR, the repertoire was profiled, and TCRdb retains in-frame clones only, with some absent. The sample holds 150,000 to 200,000 clones; over 60% are singletons and the top ten take over 2.5%. V was clipped by 3 bases and J by 0 bases, with 10 bases between them. There are 15 residues in the CDR3. CDR1 and CDR2 (germline): SGHRS, YFSETQ. On this clone: Its antigen is not identified.

Sequencing used PBMCs. The receptor was derived from a woman younger than 45 in good health and CMV-seronegative. The chain joins TRBV5-1 to TRBJ2-1, with D possibly being TRBD1 (6 bases). The CDR3 bases are TGCGCCAGCAGCTGGACAGAAAGCTCCTACAATGAGCAGTTCTTC. Translated: CASSWTESSYNEQFF. The full variable domain, its missing parts supplied by reference TRBV5-1 and TRBJ2-1, is KAGVTQTPRYLIKTRGQQVTLSCSPISGHRSVSWYQQTPGQGLQFLFEYFSETQRNKGNFPGRFSGRQFSNSRSEMNVSTLELGDSALYLCASSWTESSYNEQFFGPGTRLTVL.